This paragraph covers one T cell receptor beta chain sequence. CDR1 and CDR2 (germline): LGHNA, YSLEER. V was trimmed by 4 bases and J by 4 bases, leaving 20 bases between them. The length of the CDR3 is 17 residues. These data come from a study of cytomegalovirus exposure and HLA in healthy donors. Vbeta (60) and Jbeta (13) primers were used in the PCR. The method was immunoSEQ multiplex PCR; TCRdb's version includes in-frame clones alone and lacks a portion of them. This table has 150,000 to 200,000 clones, about 77% appearing once. Sequencing was carried out using PBMCs. This TCR was recovered from a man aged 55 to 70 in good health and CMV-seronegative. The chain employs TRBV4-3 and TRBJ2-1, with D perhaps matching TRBD2 (5 bases). The CDR3 loop reads CASSLSSSPRVYNEQFF. DNA of the CDR3: TGCGCCAGCAGCCTTTCCTCATCCCCGAGGGTATACAATGAGCAGTTCTTC.